The clone carrying this T cell receptor beta chain has a handful of counts. The antigen is not known. This sample was included in a study of beta chain features in type 1 diabetes. Study observations and caveats: PCR might pick shorter templates more often, in the same way for patients and controls. Patients with type 1 diabetes carried fewer insertions and had more deletions at their VDJ junctions. The naive, central memory and Treg TCRB repertoires showed an apparent similarity that was greater among patients than among healthy donors.

The V and J ends lost 0 bases and 4 bases respectively, with 7 bases between them. The CDR3 extends over 13 amino acids. Germline values: CDR1 SGHRS, CDR2 YFSETQ. Investigators reverse transcribed all isolated RNA, so they sequenced expressed TCRB transcripts. Produced via immunoSEQ multiplex PCR; TCRdb's table is partial and in-frame only. The table has around 140,000 clones, more than 9% seen once. Sequencing was carried out using naive CD4+ T cells from blood. The clonotype originates from a man aged 18 to 30 in good health. The genes are TRBV5-1 and TRBJ2-5; no clear D. The CDR3 loop reads CASSLAQVETQYF. Written as DNA, the CDR3 is TGCGCCAGCAGCTTGGCGCAGGTAGAGACCCAGTACTTC.